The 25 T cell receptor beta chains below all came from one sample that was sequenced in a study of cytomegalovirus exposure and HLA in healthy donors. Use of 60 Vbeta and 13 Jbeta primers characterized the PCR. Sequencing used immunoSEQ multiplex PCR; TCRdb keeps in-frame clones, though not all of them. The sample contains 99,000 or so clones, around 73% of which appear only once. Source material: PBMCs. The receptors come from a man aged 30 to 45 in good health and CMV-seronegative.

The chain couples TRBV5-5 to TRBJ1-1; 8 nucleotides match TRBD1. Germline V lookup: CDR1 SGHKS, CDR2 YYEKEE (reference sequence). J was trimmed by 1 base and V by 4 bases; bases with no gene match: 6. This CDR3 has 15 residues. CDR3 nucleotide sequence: TGTGCCAGCAGCCTTGGACAGGGCGCGAACACTGAAGCTTTCTTT. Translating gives CASSLGQGANTEAFF.

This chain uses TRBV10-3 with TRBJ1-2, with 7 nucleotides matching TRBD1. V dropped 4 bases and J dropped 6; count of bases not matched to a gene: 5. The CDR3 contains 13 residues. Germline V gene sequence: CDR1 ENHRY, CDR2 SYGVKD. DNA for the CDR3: TGTGCCATCAGTGGACAGGGCGATCATGGCTACACCTTC. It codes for CAISGQGDHGYTF.

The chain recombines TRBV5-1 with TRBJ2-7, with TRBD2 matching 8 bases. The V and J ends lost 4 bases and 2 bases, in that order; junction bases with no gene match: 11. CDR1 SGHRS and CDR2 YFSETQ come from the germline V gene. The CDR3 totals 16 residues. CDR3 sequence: CASSGGPTSGTYEQYF. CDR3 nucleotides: TGCGCCAGCAGCGGGGGCCCTACTAGCGGAACCTACGAGCAGTACTTC. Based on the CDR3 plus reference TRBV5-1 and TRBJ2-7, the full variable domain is KAGVTQTPRYLIKTRGQQVTLSCSPISGHRSVSWYQQTPGQGLQFLFEYFSETQRNKGNFPGRFSGRQFSNSRSEMNVSTLELGDSALYLCASSGGPTSGTYEQYFGPGTRLTVT.

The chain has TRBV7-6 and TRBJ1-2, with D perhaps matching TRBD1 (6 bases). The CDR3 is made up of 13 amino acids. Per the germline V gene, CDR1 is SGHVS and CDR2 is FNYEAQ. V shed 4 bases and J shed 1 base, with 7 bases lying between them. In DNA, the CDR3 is TGTGCCAGCAGCTCGGACAGTAACTATGGCTACACCTTC. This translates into CASSSDSNYGYTF.

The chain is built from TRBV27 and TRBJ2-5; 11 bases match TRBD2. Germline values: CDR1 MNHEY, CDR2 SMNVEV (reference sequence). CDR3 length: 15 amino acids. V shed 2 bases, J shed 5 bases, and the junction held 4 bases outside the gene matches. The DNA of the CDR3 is TGTGCCAGCAGTTTAGTTGGGACTAGCGGCGAGACCCAGTACTTC. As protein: CASSLVGTSGETQYF.

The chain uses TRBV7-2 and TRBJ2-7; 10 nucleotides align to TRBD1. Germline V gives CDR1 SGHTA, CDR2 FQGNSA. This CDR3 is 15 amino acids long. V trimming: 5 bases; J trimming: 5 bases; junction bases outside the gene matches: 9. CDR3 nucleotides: TGTGCCAGCAGCCCAGACAGGGGGCTCAGGAACGAGCAGTACTTC. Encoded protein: CASSPDRGLRNEQYF. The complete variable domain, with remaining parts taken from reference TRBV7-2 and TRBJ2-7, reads GAGVSQSPSNKVTEKGKDVELRCDPISGHTALYWYRQSLGQGLEFLIYFQGNSAPDKSGLPSDRFSAERTGGSVSTLTIQRTQQEDSAVYLCASSPDRGLRNEQYFGPGTRLTVT.

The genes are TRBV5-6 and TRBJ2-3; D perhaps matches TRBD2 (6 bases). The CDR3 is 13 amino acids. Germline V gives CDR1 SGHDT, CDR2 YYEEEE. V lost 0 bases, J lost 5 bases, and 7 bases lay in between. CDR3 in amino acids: CASSLAGEDTQYF. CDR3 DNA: TGTGCCAGCAGCTTGGCGGGGGAAGATACGCAGTATTTT.

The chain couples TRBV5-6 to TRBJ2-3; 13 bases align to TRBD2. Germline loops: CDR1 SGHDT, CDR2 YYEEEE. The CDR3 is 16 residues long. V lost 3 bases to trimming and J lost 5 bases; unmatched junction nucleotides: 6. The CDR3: CASSSLRTSGRDTQYF. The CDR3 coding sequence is TGTGCCAGCAGCTCCTTACGGACTAGCGGGAGAGATACGCAGTATTTT. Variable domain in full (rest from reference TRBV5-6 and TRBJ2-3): DAGVTQSPTHLIKTRGQQVTLRCSPKSGHDTVSWYQQALGQGPQFIFQYYEEEERQRGNFPDRFSGHQFPNYSSELNVNALLLGDSALYLCASSSLRTSGRDTQYFGPGTRLTVL.

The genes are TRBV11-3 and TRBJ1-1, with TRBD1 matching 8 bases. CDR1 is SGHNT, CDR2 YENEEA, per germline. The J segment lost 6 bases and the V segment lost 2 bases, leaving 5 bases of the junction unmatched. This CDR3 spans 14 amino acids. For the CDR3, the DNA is TGTGCCAGCAGCTTAACAGGGGGAGCCTCTGAAGCTTTCTTT. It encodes CASSLTGGASEAFF.

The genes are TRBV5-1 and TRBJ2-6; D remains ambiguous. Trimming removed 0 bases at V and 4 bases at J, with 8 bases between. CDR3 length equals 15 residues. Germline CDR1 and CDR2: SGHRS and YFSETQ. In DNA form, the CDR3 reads TGCGCCAGCAGCTTGGATGCGGCGGGGGCCAACGTCCTGACTTTC. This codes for CASSLDAAGANVLTF. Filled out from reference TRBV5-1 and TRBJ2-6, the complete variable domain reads KAGVTQTPRYLIKTRGQQVTLSCSPISGHRSVSWYQQTPGQGLQFLFEYFSETQRNKGNFPGRFSGRQFSNSRSEMNVSTLELGDSALYLCASSLDAAGANVLTFGAGSRLTVL.

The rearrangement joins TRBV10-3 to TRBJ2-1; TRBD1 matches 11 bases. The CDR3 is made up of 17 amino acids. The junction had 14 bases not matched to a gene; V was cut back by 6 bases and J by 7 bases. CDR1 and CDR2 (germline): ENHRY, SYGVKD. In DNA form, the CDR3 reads TGTGCCATCAGCCCGGGACAGGGGGTCCCCGGAACGAATGAGCAGTTCTTC. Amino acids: CAISPGQGVPGTNEQFF.

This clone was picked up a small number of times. CDR3 protein: CASSWTVNEKLFF. As DNA, the CDR3 is TGTGCCAGCAGCTGGACAGTCAATGAAAAACTGTTTTTT. The rearrangement links TRBV5-4 to TRBJ1-4; D may be TRBD1 (6 bases). Deletions cut 3 bases from V and 5 bases from J, with 8 bases between. The germline CDR1 and CDR2 sequences are SGHNT and YYREEE (reference sequence). CDR3 length equals 13 residues.

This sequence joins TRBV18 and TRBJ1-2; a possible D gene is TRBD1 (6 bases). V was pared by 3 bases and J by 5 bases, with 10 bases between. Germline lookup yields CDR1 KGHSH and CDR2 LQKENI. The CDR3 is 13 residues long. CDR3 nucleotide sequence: TGTGCCAGCTCACCGGACAGTATATATGGCTACACCTTC. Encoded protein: CASSPDSIYGYTF. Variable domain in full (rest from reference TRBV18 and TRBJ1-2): NAGVMQNPRHLVRRRGQEARLRCSPMKGHSHVYWYRQLPEEGLKFMVYLQKENIIDESGMPKERFSAEFPKEGPSILRIQQVVRGDSAAYFCASSPDSIYGYTFGSGTRLTVV.

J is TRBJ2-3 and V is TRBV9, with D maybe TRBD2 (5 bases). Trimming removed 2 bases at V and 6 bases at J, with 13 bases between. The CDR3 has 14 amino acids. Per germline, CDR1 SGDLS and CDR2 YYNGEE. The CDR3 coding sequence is TGTGCCAGCAGCGTCCATACTGCGGGCGATACGCAGTATTTT. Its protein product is CASSVHTAGDTQYF.

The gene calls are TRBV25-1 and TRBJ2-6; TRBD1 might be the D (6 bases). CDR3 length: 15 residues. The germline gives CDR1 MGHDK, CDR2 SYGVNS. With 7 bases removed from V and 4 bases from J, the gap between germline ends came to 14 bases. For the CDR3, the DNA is TGTGCCAGCACCCATACAGGGCCCGGGGCCAACGTCCTGACTTTC. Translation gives CASTHTGPGANVLTF.

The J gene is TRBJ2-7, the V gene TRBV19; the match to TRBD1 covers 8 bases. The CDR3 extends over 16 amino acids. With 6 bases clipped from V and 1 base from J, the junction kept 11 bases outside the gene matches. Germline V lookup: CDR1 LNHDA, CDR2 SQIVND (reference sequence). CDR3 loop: CASSRGQGRVSYEQYF. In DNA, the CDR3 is TGTGCCAGTAGCCGAGGACAGGGTCGAGTATCCTACGAGCAGTACTTC.

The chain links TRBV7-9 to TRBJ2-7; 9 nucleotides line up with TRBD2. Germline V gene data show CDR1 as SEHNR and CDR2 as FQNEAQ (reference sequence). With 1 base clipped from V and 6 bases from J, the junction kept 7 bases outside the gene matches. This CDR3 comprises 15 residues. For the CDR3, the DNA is TGTGCCAGCAGCTTAGGCCGGCTAGCGGGACTCGAGCAGTACTTC. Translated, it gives CASSLGRLAGLEQYF.

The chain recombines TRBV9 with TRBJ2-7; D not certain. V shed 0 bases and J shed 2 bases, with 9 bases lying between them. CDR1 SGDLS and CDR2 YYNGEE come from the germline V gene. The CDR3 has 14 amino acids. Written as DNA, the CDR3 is TGTGCCAGCAGCGTAGACAGCTCGCCCTACGAGCAGTACTTC. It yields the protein CASSVDSSPYEQYF.

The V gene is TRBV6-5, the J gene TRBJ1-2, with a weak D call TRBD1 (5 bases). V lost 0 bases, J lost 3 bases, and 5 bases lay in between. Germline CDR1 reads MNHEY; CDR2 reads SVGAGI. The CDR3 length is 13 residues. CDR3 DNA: TGTGCCAGCAGTTACTCGACAGACTATGGCTACACCTTC. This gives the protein CASSYSTDYGYTF.

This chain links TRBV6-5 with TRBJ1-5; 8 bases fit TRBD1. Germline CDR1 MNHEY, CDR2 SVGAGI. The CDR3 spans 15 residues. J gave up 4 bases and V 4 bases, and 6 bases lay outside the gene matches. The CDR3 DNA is TGTGCCAGCAGTTCCAGGACAGGGCAAAATCAGCCCCAGCATTTT. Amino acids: CASSSRTGQNQPQHF.

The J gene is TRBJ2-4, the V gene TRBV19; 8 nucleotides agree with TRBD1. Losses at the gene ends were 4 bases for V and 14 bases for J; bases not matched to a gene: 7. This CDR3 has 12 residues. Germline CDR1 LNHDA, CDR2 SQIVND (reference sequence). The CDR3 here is CASSTGKDREYF. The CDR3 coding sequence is TGTGCCAGTAGTACAGGCAAGGACAGGGAGTACTTC.

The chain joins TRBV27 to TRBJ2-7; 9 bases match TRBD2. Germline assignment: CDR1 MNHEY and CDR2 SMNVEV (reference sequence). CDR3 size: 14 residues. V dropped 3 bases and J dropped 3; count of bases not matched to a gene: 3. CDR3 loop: CASSLTSGNYEQYF. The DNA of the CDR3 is TGTGCCAGCAGTTTGACTAGCGGAAACTACGAGCAGTACTTC.

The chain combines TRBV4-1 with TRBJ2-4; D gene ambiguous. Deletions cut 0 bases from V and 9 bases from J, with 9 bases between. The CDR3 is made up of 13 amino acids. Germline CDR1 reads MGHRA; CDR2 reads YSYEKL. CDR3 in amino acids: CASSQDQAIIQYF. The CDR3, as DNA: TGCGCCAGCAGCCAAGATCAGGCCATCATTCAGTACTTC.

The DNA of the CDR3 is TGTGCCAGCAGCGTAGCATCGACAGGGGAGGCTTTCTTT. This codes for CASSVASTGEAFF. The V gene is TRBV9, the J gene TRBJ1-1; 8 positions agree with TRBD1. This CDR3 contains 13 residues. V shed 0 bases and J 11 bases; nucleotides not matched to a gene: 6. CDR1 is SGDLS and CDR2 is YYNGEE in the germline V gene.

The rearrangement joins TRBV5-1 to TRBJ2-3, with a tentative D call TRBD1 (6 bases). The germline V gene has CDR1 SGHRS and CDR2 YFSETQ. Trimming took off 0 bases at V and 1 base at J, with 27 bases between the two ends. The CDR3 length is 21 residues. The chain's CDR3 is CASSLVYLSYPQGRGTDTQYF. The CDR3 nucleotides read TGCGCCAGCAGCTTGGTCTATCTATCTTATCCACAGGGACGGGGCACAGATACGCAGTATTTT.